The 7 T cell receptor beta chains presented below share a single source sample, sequenced in a study of radiation and T cells in renal cell carcinoma. The time point denotes: blood 2 weeks post-SBRT. Sample treatment: 15 Gy SBRT to primary tumor, nephrectomy 4 weeks later. TCRdb's table, derived via immunoSEQ multiplex PCR, lists solely in-frame clones and lacks some. The profile covers over 60,000 clones, with around 81% appearing a single time and under 7% taken by the ten largest. This specimen consisted of blood, obtained from a patient whose treatment included radiotherapy and nephrectomy. Every receptor here comes from a man aged 55 to 69 with renal cell carcinoma.

J is TRBJ2-2 and V is TRBV10-1; 8 bases align to TRBD1. This CDR3 region has 15 residues. Germline CDR1 and CDR2: WNHNN and SYGVQD (reference sequence). Trimming cost V 8 bases and J 2 bases; bases outside gene matches: 7. CDR3 DNA sequence: TGCGCCAGCTCGGACAGGGAAATTAACACCGGGGAGCTGTTTTTT. Protein product: CASSDREINTGELFF.

This clone has just a few counts. The rearrangement joins TRBV7-2 to TRBJ1-5, with D hard to call. Germline assignment: CDR1 SGHTA and CDR2 FQGNSA. V lost 2 bases and J 0 bases, leaving 8 bases between the germline ends. The CDR3 is 15 residues long. As DNA, the CDR3 is TGTGCCAGCAGCTTACAGGATAATAGCAATCAGCCCCAGCATTTT. This sequence encodes CASSLQDNSNQPQHF.

In this sample, this clone turned up a few times. The chain has TRBV29-1 and TRBJ1-1; TRBD1 matches 10 bases. The CDR3 consists of 13 residues. V was clipped by 5 bases and J by 5 bases; unmatched bases: 5. Germline CDR1 and CDR2: SQVTM and ANQGSEA. CDR3 in DNA: TGCAGCGTTTTGGGACAGGGGCGTACTGAAGCTTTCTTT. Translating it yields CSVLGQGRTEAFF.

The rearrangement uses TRBV25-1 and TRBJ2-1, with 7 bases fitting TRBD2. The CDR3 is 14 residues long. The V gene's germline CDR1 is MGHDK and CDR2 SYGVNS. V lost 5 bases, J lost 7 bases, and 8 bases stayed unmatched. CDR3 residues: CASSSGLVVNEQFF. The DNA for the CDR3 is TGTGCCAGCAGTTCTGGACTAGTGGTAAATGAGCAGTTCTTC.

The V gene is TRBV9, the J gene TRBJ2-5; D gene unclear. Trimming pared 4 bases from V and 1 base from J, leaving 20 bases between. The CDR3 is 17 amino acids. The germline V gene encodes CDR1 SGDLS and CDR2 YYNGEE. The CDR3 region has the DNA TGTGCCAGCAGCCCTCGACACTCCCTAAGTGTCCAAGAGACCCAGTACTTC. Translated, it gives CASSPRHSLSVQETQYF.

V usage is TRBV2 and J usage is TRBJ2-1; 14 bases fit TRBD2. Germline CDR1 reads SNHLY; CDR2 reads FYNNEI. The CDR3 totals 14 residues. Losses at the gene ends were 7 bases for V and 10 bases for J; bases not matched to a gene: 6. The CDR3 sequence: CASKGLAGVSEQFF. CDR3 sequence (DNA): TGTGCCAGCAAGGGACTAGCGGGAGTTAGCGAGCAGTTCTTC.

V usage is TRBV7-2 and J usage is TRBJ1-1, with D perhaps TRBD1 (5 bases). The CDR3 extends over 14 amino acids. Germline CDR1 and CDR2: SGHTA and FQGNSA. With 2 bases removed from V and 3 bases from J, the gap between germline ends came to 10 bases. CDR3 residues: CASSLNPRDTEAFF. The CDR3 coding sequence is TGTGCCAGCAGCTTAAATCCCAGGGACACTGAAGCTTTCTTT.